This T cell receptor beta chain was sequenced during a study of T-cell memory formation after mild COVID-19. Study conclusions and caveats: CD4/CD8 balance held among clones contracting day 15 to 85, and later expanders leaned CD4+.

5'RACE with constant-segment primers built TCRalpha and TCRbeta cDNA libraries with UMIs. TCRdb called the 5' RACE reads again in MiXCR, with one record for every CDR3 protein. The sample lists a few hundred thousand distinct CDR3 sequences, roughly a fifth occurring once. V lost 5 bases and J lost 4, with 17 bases in between. The CDR3 sequence is 16 residues long. The V gene's germline CDR1 is SGHNT and CDR2 YENEEA. The table lists this clonotype with a few counts. Antigen specificity is unknown. Material: PBMCs or a T cell subset sorted from them (not recorded which). The chain links TRBV11-3 to TRBJ2-2; D is unresolved. This TCR came from an adult woman who had mild COVID-19 (a few samples of this study predate the infection). Cell type and time point are not known. For the CDR3, the DNA is TGTGCCAGCAGCCCCCGGGCCCCCCGAGGCACCGGGGAGCTGTTTTTT. Its translation is CASSPRAPRGTGELFF.